These 15 T cell receptor beta chains were all obtained from the same sample, sequenced in a study of identical twins. In TCRdb, the 5' RACE reads were re-called with MiXCR into one record per CDR3 protein. This sample has roughly 690,000 distinct CDR3 sequences, with approximately 22% found just once. This same sample was also part of a study on T cells expressing NK-cell markers.

The source material was PBMCs. The origin of the receptors is a woman between 18 and 29 years old in good health.

This chain connects TRBV20-1 to TRBJ1-1; D is undetermined. In germline, CDR1 is DFQATT, CDR2 SNEGSKA (reference sequence). This CDR3 region has 14 residues. The ends were cut back, 0 bases at V and 1 base at J, with 9 bases in the middle. The CDR3 region has the DNA TGCAGTGCTAGAGATTCGTCCAGGAACACTGAAGCTTTCTTT. Translating gives CSARDSSRNTEAFF.

This clonotype was seen only a few times. This sequence joins TRBV4-3 and TRBJ2-5; TRBD2 agrees at 7 bases. Unmatched junction bases numbered 8, after V lost 0 bases and J lost 1 base. Germline lookup yields CDR1 LGHNA and CDR2 YSLEER. The CDR3 consists of 17 residues. The CDR3 DNA sequence: TGCGCCAGCAGCCAAGAATCGGCGGGAGCCTTCCAAGAGACCCAGTACTTC. It translates to CASSQESAGAFQETQYF.

This clonotype was seen a few times. The rearrangement links TRBV29-1 to TRBJ1-2; maybe TRBD1 (6 bases). This CDR3 has 12 amino acids. Germline lookup yields CDR1 SQVTM and CDR2 ANQGSEA. Trimming left V 6 bases short and J 13 bases short, with 21 bases between. The CDR3 sequence is CSVVLITGSFTF. DNA of the CDR3: TGCAGCGTCGTTCTAATTACAGGGTCTTTCACCTTC.

The CDR3 spells CSVARGLAGDTAYNEQFF. The CDR3 DNA reads TGCAGCGTCGCCCGGGGACTAGCGGGAGACACCGCCTACAATGAGCAGTTCTTC. The V gene is TRBV29-1, the J gene TRBJ2-1; 14 bases match TRBD2. The CDR3 spans 18 residues. Unmatched junction bases numbered 12, after V lost 6 bases and J lost 2 bases. Germline values: CDR1 SQVTM, CDR2 ANQGSEA.

The chain couples TRBV4-3 to TRBJ2-3, with D possibly TRBD1 on 5 matching bases. Trimming shortened V by 4 bases and J by 4 bases, and 9 bases separated the two germline ends. Germline CDR1 reads LGHNA; CDR2 reads YSLEER. CDR3 length: 13 residues. The CDR3 sequence is CASSPRASDTQYF. The CDR3 DNA reads as TGCGCCAGCAGCCCCAGGGCGTCAGATACGCAGTATTTT.

The V and J genes are TRBV5-1 and TRBJ2-3, with 8 bases that match TRBD2. Germline CDR1 SGHRS, CDR2 YFSETQ. The V gene end was trimmed by 2 bases and the J gene end by 6 bases; junction bases not matched to a gene: 8. The CDR3 contains 15 residues. CDR3 sequence reads: CASSLAAGAADTQYF. CDR3 sequence (DNA): TGCGCCAGCAGCTTAGCAGCGGGAGCTGCCGATACGCAGTATTTT.

The rearrangement uses TRBV6-1 and TRBJ2-1, with D perhaps given as TRBD1 or TRBD2 (5 bases each). Germline assignment: CDR1 MNHNS and CDR2 SASEGT. V was trimmed by 6 bases and J by 9 bases, leaving 15 bases between them. The CDR3 covers 13 residues. The CDR3 DNA is TGTGCCAGCAGCCGGGGCCTAGCCGCTGAGCAGTTCTTC. Amino acid sequence: CASSRGLAAEQFF.

This clonotype occurred a few times. This chain joins TRBV18 and TRBJ2-7, with 11 nucleotides matching TRBD1. CDR1 is KGHSH, CDR2 LQKENI, per germline. V lost 3 bases, J lost 5 bases, and 9 bases stayed unmatched. This CDR3 spans 16 amino acids. Written as DNA, the CDR3 is TGTGCCAGCTCACCTTATATGGGACAGGGGGTCAACGAGCAGTACTTC. Its translation: CASSPYMGQGVNEQYF.

This clonotype has just a few counts. V is TRBV6-4 and J is TRBJ2-7; TRBD2 aligns across 15 bases. CDR3 length: 19 amino acids. The germline CDR1 and CDR2 sequences are MRHNA and SNTAGT. The ends lost 6 bases at V and 2 bases at J; junction bases unmatched: 14. In DNA form, the CDR3 reads TGTGCCAGCAGCGACCGAGGACTAGCGGGAGGGCCTAGGACCTACGAGCAGTACTTC. Amino acids: CASSDRGLAGGPRTYEQYF.

This clonotype turned up a few times. V gene TRBV10-3 combines with J gene TRBJ2-7; tentatively, D is TRBD1 or TRBD2 (5 bases each). Germline V gene lookup returns CDR1 ENHRY and CDR2 SYGVKD. This CDR3 is built from 11 residues. Trimming took off 7 bases at V and 6 bases at J, with 10 bases between the two ends. This CDR3 reads CAITEGPEQYF. The CDR3 DNA is TGTGCCATCACCGAGGGACCCGAGCAGTACTTC.

This clonotype has only a few counts. This chain joins TRBV6-6 and TRBJ1-2; D is undetermined. The ends were cut back, 7 bases at V and 8 bases at J, with 14 bases in the middle. In germline, CDR1 is MNHNY, CDR2 SVGAGI (reference sequence). The CDR3 has 12 residues. Written as DNA, the CDR3 is TGTGCCAGCACCTACGGGGTAGGGGGCTACACCTTC. It yields the protein CASTYGVGGYTF.

The genes are TRBV7-9 and TRBJ2-7; D ambiguous. V lost 5 bases, J lost 2 bases, and 16 bases lay in between. The CDR3 extends over 15 amino acids. CDR1 SEHNR and CDR2 FQNEAQ come from the germline V gene (reference sequence). DNA for the CDR3: TGTGCCAGCAGCCCTTTTAACTCCGACACCTACGAGCAGTACTTC. Protein sequence: CASSPFNSDTYEQYF.

This clonotype was seen more than once but under ten times. The rearrangement joins TRBV29-1 to TRBJ1-3; the D is unclear. Germline V gene lookup returns CDR1 SQVTM and CDR2 ANQGSEA. Trimming cost V 6 bases and J 2 bases, with 8 bases left between them. This CDR3 has 12 residues. CDR3 region: CSVSEAGNTIYF. Written as DNA, the CDR3 is TGCAGCGTGTCGGAGGCTGGAAACACCATATATTTT.

The chain links TRBV29-1 to TRBJ1-1, with D possibly being TRBD1 (5 bases). Trimming shortened V by 5 bases and J by 1 base, and 8 bases separated the two germline ends. From germline, CDR1 is SQVTM and CDR2 ANQGSEA. The CDR3 consists of 12 residues. CDR3 region: CSVMTANTEAFF. The CDR3 DNA reads as TGCAGCGTTATGACAGCGAACACTGAAGCTTTCTTT.

The V gene is TRBV7-2, the J gene TRBJ2-7; 9 bases match TRBD2. In germline, CDR1 is SGHTA, CDR2 FQGNSA. The CDR3 sequence is 15 residues long. V dropped 1 base and J dropped 3; count of bases not matched to a gene: 4. The DNA of the CDR3 is TGTGCCAGCAGCTTAGAAGTAGCGGGAGACTACGAGCAGTACTTC. Protein sequence: CASSLEVAGDYEQYF.